This T cell receptor beta chain was recovered during a study of CD8 T cells in ankylosing spondylitis (dated by TCRdb to the late 2010s). About the full investigation: T cell receptor beta repertoires were profiled in healthy donors and ankylosing spondylitis patients so that disease-linked TCR variants could be found. The full study cohort comprised 20 to 25 ankylosing spondylitis patients and over a hundred healthy donors. Peripheral blood was sampled, and synovial fluid was additionally collected from ankylosing spondylitis patients.

The CDR3, from cysteine to phenylalanine, totals 15 residues. CDR3 DNA is the only sequence kept; it has 45 bases, read in frame from the first base. Sequences DFQATT (CDR1) and SNEGSKA (CDR2) are obtained from the germline V gene (reference sequence). General study outcomes and caveats: The disease-linked clones showed a CD8+ phenotype and occurred at relatively low frequencies in peripheral blood. The disease-linked clones were reported to be significantly enriched in matched synovial fluid samples from ankylosing spondylitis patients. Some motif variants had previously been reported in the synovial fluid and blood of reactive arthritis patients, which suggests shared mechanisms of disease initiation. Blood from ankylosing spondylitis patients appeared to be characterized by a TCR beta motif composed of roughly eight highly homologous amino acid variants.

This sample was sequenced with an Illumina HiSeq 2500. Quantitative 5'-RACE with molecular barcodes was used to prepare TCR beta libraries. From the authors' description of their analysis: Disease-linked TCR variants were identified with a new computational method built on a probabilistic model of VDJ rearrangement. Using fastp at Q25 and MiXCR, TCRdb reprocessed the public reads and kept productive beta chains. CDR3 protein sequences are deduplicated, and each keeps its most common genes and DNA. None of the V and J calls come from the authors' own analysis; TCRdb made them. The sample table lists fewer than 400,000 distinct CDR3 sequences, less than 9.5% of them with a count of one. Jointly, the top ten make up roughly 14% of the sample. For this clonotype: Its antigen is currently not known. This may come from a read error, since a much larger clone is one base off.

Recombination joined TRBV20-1 with TRBJ1-5; a tentative D match to TRBD1 spans 6 bases. The end of the DNA aligns better with TRBJ2-3, so the J call may be wrong. Sequencing used blood, either unsorted or a sorted T cell fraction (not recorded which). This TCR came from a male donor with ankylosing spondylitis. The DNA sequence is given as TGCAGTGCTAGAGATATCAGGGGCGGCCCGCAGCCCCAGTATTTT. Translated, this gives CSARDIRGGPQPQYF.